This T cell receptor (beta chain) was observed in a study of blood T cell repertoires in COVID-19. Source study methods: The assay estimated nucleated cells by amplifying reference gene primers. Profiled with immunoSEQ multiplex PCR; TCRdb holds only in-frame clones, not every one. The V and J calls and the clone size are those of that table, but D and trimming were determined from the DNA. The table has about 46,000 clones, around 83% seen once. Residents of about two dozen US areas, aged roughly 18 to 89 years, made up the participants. Germline CDR1 and CDR2: DFQATT and SNEGSKA (reference sequence). The CDR3 is 14 amino acids. The ends lost 3 bases at V and 7 bases at J; junction bases unmatched: 10.

The clonotype originates from a woman aged 50 to 65 who had recovered from COVID-19. The V and J genes are TRBV20-1 and TRBJ2-5; 8 positions agree with TRBD1. Sequencing input: PBMCs or T cells enriched from blood (not recorded which). CDR3 sequence: CSASKAAGTGTQYF. In DNA, the CDR3 is TGCAGTGCTAGTAAGGCGGCAGGGACAGGGACCCAGTACTTC.